Described below is a single T cell receptor beta chain sequence and its context. Antigen: not known. The CDR3 extends 3 residues past the end of the read, so its final part is completed from the germline J gene. This table comes from immunoSEQ multiplex PCR, and its TCRdb copy is limited to in-frame clones, with some not included. The sample holds about 34,000 clones, and no clone turns up only once. This entry comes from a study of T cell clonality in common variable immunodeficiency. General study results and limits: Links between repertoire features and CVID complications were heterogeneity-limited. Reportedly, TCR beta sequences from common variable immunodeficiency showed fewer deletions and N-nucleotide insertions.

Germline V gene sequence: CDR1 GTSNPN, CDR2 SVGIG (reference sequence). This CDR3 comprises 13 residues. The V end was cut by 7 bases, the J end by 3 bases, with 13 bases between. Both groups were predominantly of Caucasian heritage. The TCR sequence derives from a human donor with common variable immunodeficiency. Sequenced sample: peripheral blood mononuclear cells. The chain couples TRBV30 to TRBJ1-3; D may be TRBD1 (6 bases). CDR3 residues: CASTGVYGNTIYF. The CDR3 DNA, read in part, is TGTGCCTCGACAGGCGTCTATGGAAACACC.